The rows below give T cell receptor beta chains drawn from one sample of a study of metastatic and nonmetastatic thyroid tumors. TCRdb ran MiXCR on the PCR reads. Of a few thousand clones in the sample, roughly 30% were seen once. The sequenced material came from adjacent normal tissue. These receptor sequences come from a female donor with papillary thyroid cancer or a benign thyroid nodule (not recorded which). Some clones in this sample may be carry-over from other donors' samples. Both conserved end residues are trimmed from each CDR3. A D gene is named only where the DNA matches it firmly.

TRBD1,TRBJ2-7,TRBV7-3,ASIPTRGPTEVQY
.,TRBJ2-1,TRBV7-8,ASSLGSRENNEQF
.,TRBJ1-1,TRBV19,ASSIDRTGHTEAF
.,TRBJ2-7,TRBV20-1,SAGRDRREQY
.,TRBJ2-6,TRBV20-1,SARERGVPGANVLT
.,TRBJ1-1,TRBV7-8,ASSPGTAVDTEAF
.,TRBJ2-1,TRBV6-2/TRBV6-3,ASSYSQRRRSSYNEQF
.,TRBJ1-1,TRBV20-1,SAGNPSSEAF
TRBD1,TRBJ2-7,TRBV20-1,SARGPTGRAYEQY
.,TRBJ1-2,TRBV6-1,ASSPGSNYGYT
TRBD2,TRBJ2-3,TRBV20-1,SAILREITDTQY
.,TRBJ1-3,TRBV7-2,TSGGGPRNTID
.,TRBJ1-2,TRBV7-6,ASSPGTAANYGYT
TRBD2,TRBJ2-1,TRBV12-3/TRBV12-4,ASSRTSGSVYNEQF
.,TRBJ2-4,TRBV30,AWSVRGRREAKNIQY
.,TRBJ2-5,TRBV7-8,ASSLRQKRQETQY
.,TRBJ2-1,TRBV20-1,SARYLSSYNEQF
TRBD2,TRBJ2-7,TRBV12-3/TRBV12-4,ASSFRGRGTSGAPYEQY
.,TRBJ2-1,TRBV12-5,ASGLDRGGVWNEQF
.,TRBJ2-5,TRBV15,ATARFAGETQY
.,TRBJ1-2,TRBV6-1,ASRQINYGYT
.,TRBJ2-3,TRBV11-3,ASSLDTQY
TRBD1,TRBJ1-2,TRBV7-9,ASSWDRGERGYT
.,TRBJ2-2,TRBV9,ASSPLGGNGELF
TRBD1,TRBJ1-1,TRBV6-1,ASSDLLAGGARWEAF
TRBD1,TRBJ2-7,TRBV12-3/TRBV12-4,ASSSPRDRGQSEQY
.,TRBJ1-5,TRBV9,ASSSTGRADQPQH
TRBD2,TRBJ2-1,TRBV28,ASSLGLAGGRGWDNEQF
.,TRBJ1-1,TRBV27,ASSSLGGGNEAF
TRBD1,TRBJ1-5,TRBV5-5,ASSEDRQGPNQPQH
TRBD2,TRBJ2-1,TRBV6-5,ASSYSRTSDSNEQF
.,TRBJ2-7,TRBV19,ASSRNRDKLSYEQY
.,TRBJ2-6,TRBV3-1,ASSYSFSGANVLT
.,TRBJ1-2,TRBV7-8,ASSLGGASNYGYT
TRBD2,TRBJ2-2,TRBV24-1,ATSEPGTSGLGRDTGELF
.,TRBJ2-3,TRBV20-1,SARDPRQSSTDTQY
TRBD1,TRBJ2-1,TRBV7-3,ASSLTGTDNNEQF
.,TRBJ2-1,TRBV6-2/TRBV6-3,ASSYGSSIDNEDF
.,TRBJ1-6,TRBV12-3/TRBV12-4,ASSFDTRTLH
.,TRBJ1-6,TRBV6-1,ASSESPRIRSHNSPLH
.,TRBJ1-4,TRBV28,GCSLSQHNEKLF
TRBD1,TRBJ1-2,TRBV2,ASRDRGYGYT
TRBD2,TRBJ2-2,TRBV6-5,ASSTSGAGTDDLF
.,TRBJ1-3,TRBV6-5,ASSYRGVPGNTIY
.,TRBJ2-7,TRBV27,ASSYQGKAYEQY
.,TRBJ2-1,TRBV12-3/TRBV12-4,ASPLGLLIEQF